These 20 T cell receptor beta chains were sequenced from one sample in a study of naive and memory T cell subsets. These receptors have no identified antigens. The beta constant-region primer was an equimolar mix of two oligonucleotides covering TRBC1 and TRBC2. Nested alpha and beta constant-region primers with the SP2 primer drove four PCR rounds on ligated cDNA. Via MiXCR, TCRdb re-called the UMI-ligation and nested PCR reads, giving one row per CDR3 protein. This sample has 99,000 or so distinct CDR3 sequences, with approximately 15% found just once. Study-level points and caveats: Possibly reflecting memory cells re-expressing CD45RA, a few larger clonotypes occurred in naive repertoires, especially CD8.

Sequenced input: naive CD8+ T cells from blood. The receptors come from a human donor in good health.

V gene TRBV11-1 combines with J gene TRBJ2-5; D might be TRBD1 (6 bases). The CDR3 loop spans 16 amino acids. Germline V gene lookup returns CDR1 SGHAT and CDR2 FQDESV (reference sequence). V dropped 0 bases and J dropped 0 bases, with 11 bases sitting between them. CDR3 in DNA: TGTGCCAGCAGCTTAGCCCCGGGACAAAACCAAGAGACCCAGTACTTC. This translates into CASSLAPGQNQETQYF. Looking up the rest from reference TRBV11-1 and TRBJ2-5 gives the full variable domain: EAEVAQSPRYKITEKSQAVAFWCDPISGHATLYWYRQILGQGPELLVQFQDESVVDDSQLPKDRFSAERLKGVDSTLKIQPAELGDSAMYLCASSLAPGQNQETQYFGPGTRLLVL.

The chain employs TRBV12-3 or TRBV12-4 and TRBJ1-3; no clear D gene. This CDR3 region has 15 residues. Trimming left V 4 bases short and J 5 bases short, with 15 bases between. In DNA form, the CDR3 reads TGTGCCAGCAGTTCAAGAGGGAATAGACGAAACACCATATATTTT. It encodes CASSSRGNRRNTIYF.

DNA for the CDR3: TGTGCCAGCATTACCGGGAGAGATATAGTGAGCAATCAGCCCCAGCATTTT. As protein: CASITGRDIVSNQPQHF. V gene TRBV12-3 or TRBV12-4 combines with J gene TRBJ1-5; no clear D. V lost 7 bases to trimming and J lost 1 base, with 20 bases between them. This CDR3 spans 17 amino acids.

V and J are TRBV4-1 and TRBJ2-1, with D perhaps matching TRBD1 or TRBD2 (5 bases each). Trimming cost V 0 bases and J 0 bases, with 12 bases left between them. CDR3 size: 17 residues. CDR1 MGHRA and CDR2 YSYEKL come from the germline V gene. The CDR3 reads CASSQDRGQSSYNEQFF. CDR3 coding DNA: TGCGCCAGCAGCCAAGATCGGGGCCAGAGCTCCTACAATGAGCAGTTCTTC.

This chain uses TRBV18 with TRBJ2-7; D unresolved. V lost 2 bases to trimming and J lost 6 bases, with 5 bases between them. This CDR3 has 11 amino acids. Germline V gene data show CDR1 as KGHSH and CDR2 as LQKENI. The CDR3 reads CASSPALEQYF. The DNA for the CDR3 is TGTGCCAGCTCACCAGCCCTCGAGCAGTACTTC. The entire variable domain, with the rest obtained from reference TRBV18 and TRBJ2-7, is as follows: NAGVMQNPRHLVRRRGQEARLRCSPMKGHSHVYWYRQLPEEGLKFMVYLQKENIIDESGMPKERFSAEFPKEGPSILRIQQVVRGDSAAYFCASSPALEQYFGPGTRLTVT.

The rearrangement links TRBV19 to TRBJ2-1; D possibly matches TRBD1 or TRBD2 (5 bases each). The CDR3 totals 14 residues. V was trimmed by 5 bases and J by 7 bases, leaving 15 bases between them. Germline V gives CDR1 LNHDA, CDR2 SQIVND (reference sequence). CDR3 region: CASSEGPFTNEQFF. As DNA, the CDR3 is TGTGCCAGTAGTGAGGGACCATTTACTAATGAGCAGTTCTTC.

This chain links TRBV21-1 with TRBJ1-5. TRBV21-1 has pseudogene status. CDR3 length equals 11 residues. This CDR3 is CASSKAQPQHF. CDR3 in DNA: TGTGCCAGCAGCAAAGCTCAGCCCCAGCATTTT.

A few counts support this clonotype. The chain carries TRBV28 and TRBJ2-2, with 8 bases identical to TRBD1. Trimming cost V 5 bases and J 4 bases; bases outside gene matches: 15. Germline loops: CDR1 MDHEN, CDR2 SYDVKM. The CDR3 totals 18 residues. The CDR3 loop is CASSPPRGQEGSTGELFF. CDR3 DNA: TGTGCCAGCAGTCCTCCTCGGGGACAGGAAGGAAGCACCGGGGAGCTGTTTTTT.

The chain links TRBV7-6 to TRBJ2-3, with a possible D match to TRBD2 (5 bases). V was clipped by 5 bases and J by 0 bases, with 18 bases between them. Looked up from germline, CDR1 is SGHVS and CDR2 is FNYEAQ. This CDR3 region has 17 residues. The chain's CDR3 is CASSIGVEATSTDTQYF. The DNA of the CDR3 is TGTGCCAGCAGCATAGGCGTGGAGGCCACTAGCACAGATACGCAGTATTTT.

This clonotype was recorded a few times. The chain recombines TRBV4-3 with TRBJ2-7, with 10 bases aligning to TRBD2. The J segment lost 6 bases and the V segment lost 0 bases, leaving 8 bases of the junction unmatched. Germline V lookup: CDR1 LGHNA, CDR2 YSLEER. CDR3 length: 16 residues. CDR3 sequence (DNA): TGCGCCAGCAGCCAAGATCGAGCGGCTAGCGGGAGCGAGCAGTACTTC. This translates into CASSQDRAASGSEQYF.

This clonotype was observed at least ten times. V and J are TRBV13 and TRBJ2-1; D is perhaps TRBD2 (6 bases). Deletions cut 4 bases from V and 2 bases from J, with 18 bases between. This CDR3 comprises 17 residues. The germline V gene encodes CDR1 PRHDT and CDR2 FYEKMQ (reference sequence). The CDR3 coding sequence is TGTGCCAGCAGCTATTCAATGCGGGGAGGAACCTACAATGAGCAGTTCTTC. Its translation is CASSYSMRGGTYNEQFF.

The chain is built from TRBV12-3 or TRBV12-4 and TRBJ2-2; no definite D call. The CDR3 is 12 residues long. The V and J ends lost 11 bases and 0 bases respectively, with 7 bases between them. CDR3 sequence: CALSANTGELFF. The CDR3 region has the DNA TGTGCCCTTTCGGCGAACACCGGGGAGCTGTTTTTT.

The rearrangement links TRBV20-1 to TRBJ1-5, with D perhaps matching TRBD1 (5 bases). Germline V gene sequence: CDR1 DFQATT, CDR2 SNEGSKA (reference sequence). The CDR3 contains 16 residues. Trimming left V 0 bases short and J 4 bases short, with 16 bases between. In nucleotides, the CDR3 is TGCAGTGCTAGAGATCGTGAGGGGCTAGGGAATCAGCCCCAGCATTTT. Its protein product is CSARDREGLGNQPQHF.

This clonotype showed up just a few times. The CDR3 is CASSLVTRIDNSPLHF. For the CDR3, the DNA is TGTGCCAGCAGCTTAGTAACACGGATAGATAATTCACCCCTCCACTTT. J is TRBJ1-6 and V is TRBV11-2; D uncertain. In germline, CDR1 is SGHAT, CDR2 FQNNGV. V was shortened by 1 base and J by 5 bases, with 12 bases between the two germline ends. This CDR3 is 16 amino acids long. The entire variable domain, with the rest obtained from reference TRBV11-2 and TRBJ1-6, is as follows: EAGVAQSPRYKIIEKRQSVAFWCNPISGHATLYWYQQILGQGPKLLIQFQNNGVVDDSQLPKDRFSAERLKGVDSTLKIQPAKLEDSAVYLCASSLVTRIDNSPLHFGNGTRLTVT.

V gene TRBV4-3 combines with J gene TRBJ2-1; 11 positions match TRBD2. The length of the CDR3 is 17 residues. After removal of 0 bases from V and 3 bases from J, the junction contained 4 bases not matched to a gene. Germline loops: CDR1 LGHNA, CDR2 YSLEER. CDR3 protein: CASSQDLGLAGYNEQFF. As DNA, the CDR3 is TGCGCCAGCAGCCAAGATCTCGGACTAGCGGGCTACAATGAGCAGTTCTTC.

This clonotype was seen more than once but under ten times. V and J are TRBV12-3 or TRBV12-4 and TRBJ2-3; 14 nucleotides agree with TRBD2. This CDR3 has 16 residues. The J segment lost 2 bases and the V segment lost 6 bases, leaving 4 bases of the junction unmatched. The CDR3 region has the DNA TGTGCCAGCAGAGGACTAGCGGGAGGCCACACAGATACGCAGTATTTT. It encodes CASRGLAGGHTDTQYF.

The V and J genes are TRBV7-2 and TRBJ2-5; D not resolved. This CDR3 spans 14 amino acids. Trimming stripped 7 bases from V and 4 bases from J, with 16 bases between. Germline V gene lookup returns CDR1 SGHTA and CDR2 FQGNSA. As DNA, the CDR3 is TGTGCCAGCACCGACCCGGCCAAAACAGAGACCCAGTACTTC. It yields the protein CASTDPAKTETQYF.

This clonotype came up many times. J is TRBJ2-7 and V is TRBV28; possible D gene TRBD2, 5 bases. The germline V gene has CDR1 MDHEN and CDR2 SYDVKM. V lost 4 bases to trimming and J lost 3 bases, with 7 bases between them. The CDR3 contains 12 residues. The CDR3: CASSSRGYEQYF. Here the CDR3 DNA reads TGTGCCAGCAGTTCCCGGGGCTACGAGCAGTACTTC. Full variable domain (missing parts from reference TRBV28 and TRBJ2-7): DVKVTQSSRYLVKRTGEKVFLECVQDMDHENMFWYRQDPGLGLRLIYFSYDVKMKEKGDIPEGYSVSREKKERFSLILESASTNQTSMYLCASSSRGYEQYFGPGTRLTVT.

This clonotype has only a few counts. The chain recombines TRBV7-9 with TRBJ2-3; D not resolved. With 6 bases removed from V and 2 bases from J, the gap between germline ends came to 12 bases. In germline, CDR1 is SEHNR, CDR2 FQNEAQ (reference sequence). The CDR3 has 14 amino acids. The CDR3 DNA follows: TGTGCCAGCAGATACCTGGTGATCACAGATACGCAGTATTTT. Translating gives CASRYLVITDTQYF.

This clonotype appeared many times. The V and J genes are TRBV6-6 and TRBJ2-3, with D tentatively TRBD2 (6 bases). The germline V gene encodes CDR1 MNHNY and CDR2 SVGAGI (reference sequence). Trimming took off 5 bases at V and 6 bases at J, with 12 bases between the two ends. The length of the CDR3 is 13 residues. In DNA, the CDR3 is TGTGCCAGCAGTCCTCAGGGACTTGATACGCAGTATTTT. Amino acids: CASSPQGLDTQYF.